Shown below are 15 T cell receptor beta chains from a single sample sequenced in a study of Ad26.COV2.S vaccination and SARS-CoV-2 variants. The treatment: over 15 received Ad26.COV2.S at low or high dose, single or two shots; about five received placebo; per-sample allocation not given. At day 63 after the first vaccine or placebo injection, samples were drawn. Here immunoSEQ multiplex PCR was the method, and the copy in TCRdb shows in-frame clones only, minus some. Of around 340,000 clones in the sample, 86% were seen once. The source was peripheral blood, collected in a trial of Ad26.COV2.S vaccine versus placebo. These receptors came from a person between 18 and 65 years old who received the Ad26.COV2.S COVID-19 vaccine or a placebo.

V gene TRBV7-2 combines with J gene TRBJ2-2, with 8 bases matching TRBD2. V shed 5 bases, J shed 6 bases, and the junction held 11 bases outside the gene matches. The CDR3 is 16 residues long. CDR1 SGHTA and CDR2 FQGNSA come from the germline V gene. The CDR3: CASSPGGSGVPGELFF. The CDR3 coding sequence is TGTGCCAGCAGCCCCGGGGGTAGCGGGGTCCCCGGGGAGCTGTTTTTT.

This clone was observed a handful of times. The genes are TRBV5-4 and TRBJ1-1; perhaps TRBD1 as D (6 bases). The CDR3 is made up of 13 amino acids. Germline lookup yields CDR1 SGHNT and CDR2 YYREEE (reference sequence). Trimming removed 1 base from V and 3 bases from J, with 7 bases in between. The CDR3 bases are TGTGCCAGCAGCTTGAACAGGGACACTGAAGCTTTCTTT. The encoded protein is CASSLNRDTEAFF.

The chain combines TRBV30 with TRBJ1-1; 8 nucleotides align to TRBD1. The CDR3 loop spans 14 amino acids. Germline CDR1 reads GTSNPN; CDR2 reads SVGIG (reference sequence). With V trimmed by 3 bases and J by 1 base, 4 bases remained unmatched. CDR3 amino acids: CAWRQTGENTEAFF. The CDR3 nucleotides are TGTGCCTGGAGACAGACAGGGGAGAACACTGAAGCTTTCTTT.

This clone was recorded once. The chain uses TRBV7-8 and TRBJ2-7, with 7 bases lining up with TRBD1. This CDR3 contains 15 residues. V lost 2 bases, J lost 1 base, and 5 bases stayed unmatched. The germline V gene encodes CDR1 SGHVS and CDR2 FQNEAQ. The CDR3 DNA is TGTGCCAGCAGCTTATTCGGGACAGCGTCCTACGAGCAGTACTTC. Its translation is CASSLFGTASYEQYF.

CDR3 DNA: TGTGCCAGCAGTCTGACAGGGGAGGATGGCTACACCTTC. Translated, it gives CASSLTGEDGYTF. The chain combines TRBV12-3 or TRBV12-4 with TRBJ1-2, with TRBD1 identical over 8 bases. The CDR3 runs 13 residues. Unmatched junction bases numbered 5, after V lost 5 bases and J lost 6 bases.

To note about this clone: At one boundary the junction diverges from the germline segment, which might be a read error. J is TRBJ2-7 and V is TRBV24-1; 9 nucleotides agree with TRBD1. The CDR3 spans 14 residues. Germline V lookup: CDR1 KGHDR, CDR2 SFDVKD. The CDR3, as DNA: TGTGCCGCCAGTGCCAGGGACAGGGCCTCCGAGCAGTACTTC. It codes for CAASARDRASEQYF.

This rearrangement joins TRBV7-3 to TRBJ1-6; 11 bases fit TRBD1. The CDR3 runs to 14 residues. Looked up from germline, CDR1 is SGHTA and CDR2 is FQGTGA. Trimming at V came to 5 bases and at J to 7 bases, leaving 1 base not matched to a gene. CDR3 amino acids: CASSRTGGNSPLHF. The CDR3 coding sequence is TGTGCCAGCAGCCGGACAGGGGGCAATTCACCCCTCCACTTT.

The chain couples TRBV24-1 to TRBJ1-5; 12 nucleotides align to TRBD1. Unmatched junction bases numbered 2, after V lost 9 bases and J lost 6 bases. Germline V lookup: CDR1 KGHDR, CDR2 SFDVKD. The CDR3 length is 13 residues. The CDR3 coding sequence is TGTGCCACCGGGACAGGGGGCCCTCAGCCCCAGCATTTT. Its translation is CATGTGGPQPQHF.

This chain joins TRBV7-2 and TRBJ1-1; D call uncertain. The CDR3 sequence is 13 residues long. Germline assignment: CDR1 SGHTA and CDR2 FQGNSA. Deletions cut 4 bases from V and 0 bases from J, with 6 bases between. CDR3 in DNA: TGTGCCAGCAGCTACACTATGAACACTGAAGCTTTCTTT. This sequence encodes CASSYTMNTEAFF.

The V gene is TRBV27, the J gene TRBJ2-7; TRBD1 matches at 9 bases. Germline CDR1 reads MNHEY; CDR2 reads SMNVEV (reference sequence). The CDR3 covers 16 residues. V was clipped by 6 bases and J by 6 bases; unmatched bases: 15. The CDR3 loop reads CASSSNQGQGRGEQYF. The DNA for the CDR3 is TGTGCCAGCAGCTCTAACCAGGGACAGGGAAGAGGCGAGCAGTACTTC.

CDR3 protein: CASSAALIPGTGRLSTEAFF. CDR3 nucleotides: TGTGCCAGCTCCGCGGCACTGATCCCGGGGACAGGGCGTTTGAGCACTGAAGCTTTCTTT. V usage is TRBV18 and J usage is TRBJ1-1, with TRBD1 matching 9 bases. Trimming at V came to 6 bases and at J to 4 bases, leaving 24 bases not matched to a gene. The CDR3 length is 20 residues. Germline V gene sequence: CDR1 KGHSH, CDR2 LQKENI.

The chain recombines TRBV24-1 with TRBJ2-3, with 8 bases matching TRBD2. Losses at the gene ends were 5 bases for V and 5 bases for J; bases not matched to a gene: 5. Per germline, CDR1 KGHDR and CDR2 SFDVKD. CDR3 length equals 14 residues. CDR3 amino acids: CATSAGGLVDTQYF. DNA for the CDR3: TGTGCCACCAGTGCGGGGGGGCTGGTAGATACGCAGTATTTT.

CDR3 DNA sequence: TGCGCCAGCAGCTTGGGGGACAGGGGAACTAATGAAAAACTGTTTTTT. Translation: CASSLGDRGTNEKLFF. The V and J genes are TRBV5-1 and TRBJ1-4; 10 positions agree with TRBD1. Unmatched junction bases numbered 0, after V lost 0 bases and J lost 1 base. The CDR3 is 16 amino acids. Germline V gene sequence: CDR1 SGHRS, CDR2 YFSETQ.

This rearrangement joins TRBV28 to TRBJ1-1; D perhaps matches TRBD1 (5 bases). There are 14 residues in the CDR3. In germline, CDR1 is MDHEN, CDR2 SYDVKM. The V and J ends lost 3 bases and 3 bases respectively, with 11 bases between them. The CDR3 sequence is CASSFPGTYTEAFF. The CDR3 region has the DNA TGTGCCAGCAGTTTCCCAGGGACGTACACTGAAGCTTTCTTT. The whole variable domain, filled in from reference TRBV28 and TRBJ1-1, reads DVKVTQSSRYLVKRTGEKVFLECVQDMDHENMFWYRQDPGLGLRLIYFSYDVKMKEKGDIPEGYSVSREKKERFSLILESASTNQTSMYLCASSFPGTYTEAFFGQGTRLTVV.

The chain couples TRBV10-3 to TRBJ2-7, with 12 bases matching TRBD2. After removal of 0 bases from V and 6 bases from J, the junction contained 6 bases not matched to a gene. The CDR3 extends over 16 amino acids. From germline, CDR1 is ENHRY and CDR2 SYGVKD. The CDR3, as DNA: TGTGCCATCAGTGAGTCTGATGCTAGCGGGAGGGGCGAGCAGTACTTC. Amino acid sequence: CAISESDASGRGEQYF.